The 9 T cell receptor beta chains below were found in one sample sequenced in a study of cytomegalovirus exposure and HLA in healthy donors. The data were produced by immunoSEQ multiplex PCR, yet TCRdb's version contains in-frame clones alone and is incomplete. The sample comprises 150,000 to 200,000 clones, roughly 82% of which are singletons, and around 6.7% rests with the top ten. The sequenced sample consisted of PBMCs. The receptors here all came from a man aged 18 to 30 in good health and CMV-seropositive.

The DNA for the CDR3 is TGTGCCAGCAGCCTTCTAGCGTTATACGAGCAGTACTTC. This encodes CASSLLALYEQYF. The chain recombines TRBV5-7 with TRBJ2-7; D is perhaps TRBD2 (6 bases). TRBV5-7 is identified as an open reading frame with a role that is uncertain. The V end was cut by 4 bases, the J end by 4 bases, with 12 bases between. This CDR3 comprises 13 residues.

The chain uses TRBV6-1 and TRBJ2-7; D call uncertain. The CDR3 has 12 amino acids. Germline values: CDR1 MNHNS, CDR2 SASEGT. Trimming cost V 8 bases and J 2 bases, with 10 bases left between them. Here the CDR3 reads CASGGHPYEQYF. The CDR3 DNA sequence: TGTGCCAGCGGTGGGCACCCCTACGAGCAGTACTTC.

The V and J genes are TRBV4-2 and TRBJ2-7; no firm D call. Germline CDR1 LGHNA, CDR2 YNFKEQ. Trimming left V 4 bases short and J 0 bases short, with 19 bases between. CDR3 size: 17 residues. This chain's CDR3 is CASSPALNPDGSYEQYF. The CDR3, as DNA: TGTGCCAGCAGCCCTGCCCTTAACCCAGATGGCTCCTACGAGCAGTACTTC.

V gene TRBV5-1 combines with J gene TRBJ1-2; 9 nucleotides agree with TRBD1. CDR1 is SGHRS and CDR2 is YFSETQ in the germline V gene. After removal of 3 bases from V and 1 base from J, the junction contained 7 bases not matched to a gene. The CDR3 is 16 residues long. DNA of the CDR3: TGCGCCAGCAGCTCCGGGACAGGGAGTTTTAACTATGGCTACACCTTC. It yields the protein CASSSGTGSFNYGYTF.

The V and J genes are TRBV19 and TRBJ2-7, with 7 bases matching TRBD2. Germline CDR1 is LNHDA and CDR2 is SQIVND (reference sequence). Trimming took 2 bases from V and 7 from J; bases not matched to a gene: 17. This CDR3 has 17 residues. The CDR3 spells CASSITGGRDESREQYF. The CDR3 nucleotides are TGTGCCAGTAGTATAACCGGGGGGAGGGATGAATCGCGGGAGCAGTACTTC.

V is TRBV30 and J is TRBJ2-1; 12 nucleotides agree with TRBD2. CDR1 GTSNPN and CDR2 SVGIG come from the germline V gene (reference sequence). After removal of 4 bases from V and 9 bases from J, the junction contained 7 bases not matched to a gene. The length of the CDR3 is 14 residues. The CDR3 here is CAWILSTSGSEQFF. As DNA, the CDR3 is TGTGCCTGGATCCTTTCGACTAGCGGGAGTGAGCAGTTCTTC.

This chain joins TRBV5-5 and TRBJ1-2; 8 nucleotides line up with TRBD1. The CDR3 contains 15 residues. The J segment lost 4 bases and the V segment lost 4 bases, leaving 9 bases of the junction unmatched. The germline gives CDR1 SGHKS, CDR2 YYEKEE (reference sequence). The CDR3 DNA reads TGTGCCAGCAGCAAGGACAGGGAGCGAGGCTATGGCTACACCTTC. Encoded protein: CASSKDRERGYGYTF.

V gene TRBV4-3 combines with J gene TRBJ2-7, with TRBD1 matching 9 bases. V was pared by 4 bases and J by 7 bases, with 17 bases of the junction left unmatched. Germline-derived CDR1 and CDR2 are LGHNA and YSLEER. The CDR3 is made up of 17 amino acids. The CDR3, as DNA: TGCGCCAGCAGCCCCGCCTTTTTTCGACAGGGGGTTGAGGAGCAGTACTTC. It is translated as CASSPAFFRQGVEEQYF.

The J gene is TRBJ2-1, the V gene TRBV7-3; 16 bases line up with TRBD2. Germline CDR1 is SGHTA and CDR2 is FQGTGA. The trim removed 3 bases at V and 4 bases at J, leaving 6 bases unmatched. The CDR3 runs 18 residues. The CDR3 DNA reads as TGTGCCAGCAGCTTGGGGACTAGCGGGAGGGCCGTTTACAATGAGCAGTTCTTC. Amino acid sequence: CASSLGTSGRAVYNEQFF.